This T cell receptor beta chain was recorded in a study of cytomegalovirus exposure and HLA in healthy donors. About this clone: Its antigen is not identified. Germline and junction disagree at one end, which may indicate a read error.

Study-level points and caveats: For cytomegalovirus status, the classifier reportedly gave diagnoses with high specificity and sensitivity. Compared with the approximately 680-donor mean, an Asian-associated ancestry cluster reportedly had fewer N-insertions, according to a later analysis. A missense DCLRE1C variant was associated with V- and J-gene trimming of TCR beta chains in a later analysis, and an independent cohort replicated the association.

It was with 60 Vbeta and 13 Jbeta primers that the PCR ran. The protocol was immunoSEQ multiplex PCR, while the TCRdb copy is restricted to in-frame clones and leaves out a portion. The sample yields some 140,000 clones, around 68% seen once. This CDR3 has 15 amino acids. Per the germline V gene, CDR1 is MNHEY and CDR2 is SVGAGI. Sequenced: PBMCs. The sequence derives from a man aged 25-45 years in good health and CMV-seronegative. The chain links TRBV6-5 to TRBJ1-4; no firm D call. CDR3 sequence reads: CASSRGLATNEKLFF. In DNA, the CDR3 is TGTGCCAGCAGCCGGGGTCTGGCAACAAATGAAAAACTGTTTTTT.